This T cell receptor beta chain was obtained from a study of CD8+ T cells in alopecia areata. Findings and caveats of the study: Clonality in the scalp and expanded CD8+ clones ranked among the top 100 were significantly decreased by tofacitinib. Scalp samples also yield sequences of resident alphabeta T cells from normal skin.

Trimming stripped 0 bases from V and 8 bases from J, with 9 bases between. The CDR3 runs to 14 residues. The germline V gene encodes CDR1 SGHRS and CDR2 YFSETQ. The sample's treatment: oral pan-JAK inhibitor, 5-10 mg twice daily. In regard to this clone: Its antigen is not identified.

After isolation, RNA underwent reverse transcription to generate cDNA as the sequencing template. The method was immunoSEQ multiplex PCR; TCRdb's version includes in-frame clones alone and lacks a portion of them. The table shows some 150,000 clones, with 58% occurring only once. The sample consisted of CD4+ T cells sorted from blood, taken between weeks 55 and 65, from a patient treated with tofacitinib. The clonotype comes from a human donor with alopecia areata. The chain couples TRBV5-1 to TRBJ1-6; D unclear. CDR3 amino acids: CASSLGGFDSPLHF. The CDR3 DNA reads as TGCGCCAGCAGCTTGGGAGGGTTTGATTCACCCCTCCACTTT.